Shown below are 27 T cell receptor beta chains from a single sample sequenced in a study of T cell responses to AZD1222 COVID-19 vaccine. Some clones are missing from TCRdb's copy, which holds only in-frame ones; the method was immunoSEQ multiplex PCR. The top ten clones hold 5.1% of a sample with 120,000 to 150,000 clones, more than 85% of them seen once. The material was peripheral blood, obtained on day 0 of AZD1222 vaccination. These receptor sequences come from an adult in good health.

The rearrangement uses TRBV30 and TRBJ1-3; perhaps TRBD1 as D (6 bases). CDR3 length equals 15 residues. Germline loops: CDR1 GTSNPN, CDR2 SVGIG (reference sequence). The V end was cut by 2 bases, the J end by 4 bases, with 15 bases between. The CDR3 DNA reads as TGTGCCTGGAGTTTGGGAGGCCAGGGGGGAAACACCATATATTTT. Residues: CAWSLGGQGGNTIYF.

The V and J genes are TRBV6-5 and TRBJ1-6, with D perhaps TRBD1 (5 bases). Per the germline V gene, CDR1 is MNHEY and CDR2 is SVGAGI. V was cut by 4 bases and J by 9 bases, with 19 bases left in between. The CDR3 loop spans 16 amino acids. CDR3 residues: CASSSDPDGAGSPLHF. The CDR3 nucleotides are TGTGCCAGCAGTTCCGACCCCGACGGGGCGGGTTCACCCCTCCACTTT.

This clone is a singleton in its sample. The chain employs TRBV19 and TRBJ1-5; D is uncertain. CDR3 length: 14 amino acids. The V end lost 7 bases, the J end lost 6 bases, and 16 bases lay between the germline ends. CDR1 and CDR2 (germline): LNHDA, SQIVND (reference sequence). The CDR3, as DNA: TGTGCCAGTACCCGGGATTCGTGGAGTCAGCCCCAGCATTTT. This encodes CASTRDSWSQPQHF.

The chain has TRBV3-1 (or the pseudogene TRBV3-2) and TRBJ2-2, with a possible D match to TRBD1 (6 bases). This CDR3 has 15 residues. The germline gives CDR1 LGHDT, CDR2 YNNKEL (reference sequence). Between the trimmed V and J ends, which lost 6 bases and 3 bases, there was a span of 14 bases. The CDR3 DNA sequence: TGTGCCAGCAGGAACAGGGAGCTGTACACCGGGGAGCTGTTTTTT. Amino acid sequence: CASRNRELYTGELFF.

The chain combines TRBV2 with TRBJ1-2; D not certain. The CDR3 totals 13 residues. The germline V and J ends were trimmed by 7 bases and 2 bases, with 11 bases remaining between them. Germline assignment: CDR1 SNHLY and CDR2 FYNNEI. This chain's CDR3 is CASIGLGNYGYTF. The CDR3 nucleotides read TGTGCCAGCATAGGTCTGGGAAACTATGGCTACACCTTC.

The rearrangement uses TRBV2 and TRBJ2-7, with D perhaps TRBD1 or TRBD2 (5 bases each). Germline values: CDR1 SNHLY, CDR2 FYNNEI. The V and J ends lost 5 bases and 2 bases respectively, with 16 bases between them. The CDR3 spans 15 residues. The DNA of the CDR3 is TGTGCCAGCAGTTCCCGGGACCGGAACCCCTACGAGCAGTACTTC. Translation: CASSSRDRNPYEQYF. The full variable domain, rest sourced from reference TRBV2 and TRBJ2-7, is EPEVTQTPSHQVTQMGQEVILRCVPISNHLYFYWYRQILGQKVEFLVSFYNNEISEKSEIFDDQFSVERPDGSNFTLKIRSTKLEDSAMYFCASSSRDRNPYEQYFGPGTRLTVT.

The V call is TRBV7-9, the J call TRBJ2-1, with D perhaps TRBD1 (7 bases). Germline V gene lookup returns CDR1 SEHNR and CDR2 FQNEAQ (reference sequence). Trimming took off 5 bases at V and 6 bases at J, with 17 bases between the two ends. This CDR3 is built from 15 residues. The CDR3 DNA follows: TGTGCCAGCAGCCGGAGACAGGGAGCGGGCAATGAGCAGTTCTTC. This codes for CASSRRQGAGNEQFF.

This sequence joins TRBV2 and TRBJ2-7, with TRBD1 matching 11 bases. Per the germline V gene, CDR1 is SNHLY and CDR2 is FYNNEI. The trim removed 8 bases at V and 6 bases at J, leaving 6 bases unmatched. This CDR3 region has 13 residues. The DNA of the CDR3 is TGTGCCAGCGGTCTGGGACAGGGGGGCGAGCAGTACTTC. It translates to CASGLGQGGEQYF. Complete variable domain (other parts from reference TRBV2 and TRBJ2-7): EPEVTQTPSHQVTQMGQEVILRCVPISNHLYFYWYRQILGQKVEFLVSFYNNEISEKSEIFDDQFSVERPDGSNFTLKIRSTKLEDSAMYFCASGLGQGGEQYFGPGTRLTVT.

J is TRBJ1-1 and V is TRBV5-1, with D possibly TRBD1 on 5 matching bases. Germline V CDR1 and CDR2: SGHRS, YFSETQ. Deletions cut 4 bases from V and 1 base from J, with 8 bases between. This CDR3 is built from 13 residues. CDR3 nucleotides: TGCGCCAGCAGCCACGGGGGGAACACTGAAGCTTTCTTT. It translates to CASSHGGNTEAFF.

The chain has TRBV6-5 and TRBJ1-1, with no clear D. CDR1 and CDR2 (germline): MNHEY, SVGAGI. V lost 6 bases and J lost 4, with 9 bases in between. The CDR3 is 12 residues long. The CDR3 region has the DNA TGTGCCAGCAGGAGGGTAGGCACTGAAGCTTTCTTT. Translating gives CASRRVGTEAFF.

The chain couples TRBV5-1 to TRBJ1-1; D call uncertain. Germline values: CDR1 SGHRS, CDR2 YFSETQ. The CDR3 is made up of 16 amino acids. V was clipped by 5 bases and J by 1 base, with 18 bases between them. CDR3 residues: CASSPARVAKNTEAFF. CDR3 sequence (DNA): TGCGCCAGCAGTCCGGCGAGGGTAGCGAAGAACACTGAAGCTTTCTTT.

This clone was detected once. V is TRBV15 and J is TRBJ1-5; maybe TRBD1 (6 bases). Per the germline V gene, CDR1 is LNHNV and CDR2 is YYDKDF (reference sequence). Trimming left V 4 bases short and J 0 bases short, with 10 bases between. CDR3 length: 15 amino acids. The CDR3 nucleotides read TGTGCCACCAGCACTAACAGGGCTAGCAATCAGCCCCAGCATTTT. Its protein product is CATSTNRASNQPQHF.

The CDR3 is CASSARGRAGNTIYF. The CDR3 DNA sequence: TGTGCCAGCAGCGCCCGTGGGAGGGCTGGAAACACCATATATTTT. The J gene is TRBJ1-3, the V gene TRBV9; the D is unclear. The germline V gene has CDR1 SGDLS and CDR2 YYNGEE. This CDR3 is 15 amino acids long. Trimming removed 3 bases at V and 2 bases at J, with 12 bases between.

This chain links TRBV3-1 (or the pseudogene TRBV3-2) with TRBJ1-4; 9 bases fit TRBD1. The germline V gene encodes CDR1 LGHDT and CDR2 YNNKEL (reference sequence). The junction had 10 bases not matched to a gene; V was cut back by 3 bases and J by 8 bases. The CDR3 has 16 amino acids. The CDR3 DNA reads TGTGCCAGCAGCCATAAACAGGGGGCGCGGAGGGAAAAACTGTTTTTT. This encodes CASSHKQGARREKLFF.

This clone was seen more than once but under ten times. The V gene is TRBV28, the J gene TRBJ2-1; TRBD2 aligns across 9 bases. The CDR3 contains 14 residues. CDR1 is MDHEN and CDR2 is SYDVKM in the germline V gene. The ends lost 3 bases at V and 9 bases at J; junction bases unmatched: 6. The CDR3 spells CASSLGLAGSEQFF. CDR3 DNA: TGTGCCAGCAGTTTGGGGCTAGCGGGGTCTGAGCAGTTCTTC.

In this sample, this clone turned up once. This sequence joins TRBV27 and TRBJ2-1; weak D call: TRBD2 (5 bases). V lost 0 bases and J lost 8, with 11 bases in between. CDR1 and CDR2 from the germline V gene are MNHEY and SMNVEV (reference sequence). The CDR3 has 14 residues. The CDR3 here is CASSLSSRRDEQFF. CDR3 coding DNA: TGTGCCAGCAGTTTATCTTCCAGGCGGGATGAGCAGTTCTTC.

The rearrangement links TRBV7-2 to TRBJ2-1, with TRBD2 matching 9 bases. Germline assignment: CDR1 SGHTA and CDR2 FQGNSA. J gave up 9 bases and V 1 base, and 1 base lay outside the gene matches. The CDR3 length is 13 residues. The DNA for the CDR3 is TGTGCCAGCAGCTTAGAAGCGGGAGGTGAGCAGTTCTTC. Encoded protein: CASSLEAGGEQFF.

The genes are TRBV20-1 and TRBJ1-2, with D maybe TRBD1 (6 bases). The CDR3 sequence is 15 residues long. Per germline, CDR1 DFQATT and CDR2 SNEGSKA (reference sequence). Trimming pared 3 bases from V and 1 base from J, leaving 15 bases between. CDR3 DNA: TGCAGTGCTAGTAACGCCAAACAGGGTAACTATGGCTACACCTTC. This sequence encodes CSASNAKQGNYGYTF.

The chain couples TRBV6-1 to TRBJ2-4; possible D gene TRBD1, 6 bases. Germline-derived CDR1 and CDR2 are MNHNS and SASEGT. The V gene lost 3 bases and the J gene lost 7 bases, with 16 bases spanning the gap. The CDR3 loop spans 15 amino acids. In nucleotides, the CDR3 is TGTGCCAGCAGTGAGGGTACAGGGACATGGAACATTCAGTACTTC. This translates into CASSEGTGTWNIQYF.

CDR3 in amino acids: CASSPPAAEYEQYF. In DNA, the CDR3 is TGTGCCAGCAGCCCGCCCGCTGCAGAGTACGAGCAGTACTTC. This chain uses TRBV7-9 with TRBJ2-7; D is unresolved. Germline assignment: CDR1 SEHNR and CDR2 FQNEAQ (reference sequence). This CDR3 comprises 14 residues. V was shortened by 5 bases and J by 4 bases, with 15 bases between the two germline ends.

This chain joins TRBV5-1 and TRBJ1-2; unclear D gene. Germline V gene data show CDR1 as SGHRS and CDR2 as YFSETQ. CDR3 length: 13 residues. With 0 bases removed from V and 2 bases from J, the gap between germline ends came to 5 bases. CDR3 DNA: TGCGCCAGCAGCTTGGACAGCAACTATGGCTACACCTTC. It yields the protein CASSLDSNYGYTF.

Worth noting for this clone: The junction departs from germline at one end; a sequencing error may be responsible. The CDR3 DNA is TGTGCCAGCTCACCACTTCGGACTAGCTCCCACGAGCAGTACTTC. Translation gives CASSPLRTSSHEQYF. The V gene is TRBV18, the J gene TRBJ2-7, with 8 bases fitting TRBD2. Germline V gene lookup returns CDR1 KGHSH and CDR2 LQKENI. The length of the CDR3 is 15 residues.

V gene TRBV27 combines with J gene TRBJ2-3; 8 bases match TRBD2. Germline V gives CDR1 MNHEY, CDR2 SMNVEV (reference sequence). The J segment lost 2 bases and the V segment lost 5 bases, leaving 6 bases of the junction unmatched. The CDR3 loop spans 15 amino acids. CDR3 in amino acids: CASSVSGNPTDTQYF. As DNA, the CDR3 is TGTGCCAGCAGTGTTAGCGGGAACCCCACAGATACGCAGTATTTT.

V usage is TRBV4-1 and J usage is TRBJ1-4, with unresolved D. Trimming stripped 4 bases from V and 6 bases from J, with 12 bases between. Germline loops: CDR1 MGHRA, CDR2 YSYEKL. The CDR3 sequence is 14 residues long. The CDR3: CASSRNDFDEKLFF. Here the CDR3 DNA reads TGCGCCAGCAGCCGGAACGATTTCGATGAAAAACTGTTTTTT.

The chain has TRBV6-1 and TRBJ2-3; D gene unclear. Germline V gene data show CDR1 as MNHNS and CDR2 as SASEGT. V was cut by 6 bases and J by 6 bases, with 10 bases left in between. The CDR3 is 12 amino acids. The CDR3 nucleotides are TGTGCCAGCAGCCTACCAAAGGATACGCAGTATTTT. Its protein is CASSLPKDTQYF.

J is TRBJ2-3 and V is TRBV19; TRBD2 matches at 12 bases. In germline, CDR1 is LNHDA, CDR2 SQIVND (reference sequence). The CDR3 loop spans 17 amino acids. V lost 5 bases, J lost 1 base, and 7 bases stayed unmatched. The CDR3 DNA reads TGTGCCAGTAGTCTGGCTAGCGGGAGGGGTCGCACAGATACGCAGTATTTT. Translating it yields CASSLASGRGRTDTQYF.

The chain couples TRBV7-8 to TRBJ1-4; D unclear. V lost 3 bases and J 7 bases, leaving 12 bases between the germline ends. CDR3 length: 14 amino acids. The germline V gene encodes CDR1 SGHVS and CDR2 FQNEAQ. Here the CDR3 reads CASSFGGSSEKLFF. The DNA of the CDR3 is TGTGCCAGCAGCTTCGGAGGATCGAGTGAAAAACTGTTTTTT.